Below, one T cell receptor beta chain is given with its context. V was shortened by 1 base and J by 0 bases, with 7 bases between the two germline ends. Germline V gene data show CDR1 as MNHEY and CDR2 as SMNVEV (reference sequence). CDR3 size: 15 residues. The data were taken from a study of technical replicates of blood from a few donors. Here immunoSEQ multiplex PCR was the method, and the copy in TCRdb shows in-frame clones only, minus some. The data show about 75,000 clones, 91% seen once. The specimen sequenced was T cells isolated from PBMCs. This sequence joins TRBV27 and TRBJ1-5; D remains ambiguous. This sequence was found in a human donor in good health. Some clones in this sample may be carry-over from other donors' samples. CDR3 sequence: CASSLWSTSNQPQHF. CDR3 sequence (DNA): TGTGCCAGCAGTTTATGGAGCACTAGCAATCAGCCCCAGCATTTT.